The rows below give T cell receptor beta chains drawn from one sample of a study of cytomegalovirus exposure and HLA in healthy donors. TCRdb's copy holds only in-frame clones and misses some; the assay was immunoSEQ multiplex PCR. The sample records under 200,000 clones, about 80% being singletons. The sequenced material came from PBMCs. These receptors came from a middle-aged man in good health and CMV-seropositive. CDR3s include the opening cysteine and the closing phenylalanine or tryptophan. The D gene is left open where the match is weak. The size of a clone is reported for some rows only, either as once, few or many, or as a class for expanded clones.

D: TRBD2; size: .; J: TRBJ2-3; V: TRBV9; CDR3: CASSPAGASGGARDTQYF; DNA: TGTGCCAGCAGCCCCGCGGGGGCTAGCGGGGGGGCTCGGGATACGCAGTATTTT
D: TRBD1; size: .; J: TRBJ2-1; V: TRBV7-7; CDR3: CASSSTGVNEQFF; DNA: TGTGCCAGCAGCTCTACAGGGGTCAATGAGCAGTTCTTC
D: .; size: .; J: TRBJ1-1; V: TRBV6-4; CDR3: CASSEVAGNTEAFF; DNA: TGTGCCAGCAGTGAGGTGGCAGGGAACACTGAAGCTTTCTTT
D: .; size: .; J: TRBJ1-2; V: TRBV7-2; CDR3: CASSPLGRAELGYTF; DNA: TGTGCCAGCAGCCCCTTGGGGAGGGCCGAATTGGGCTACACCTTC
D: .; size: .; J: TRBJ1-1; V: TRBV19; CDR3: CASTPRGDTEAFF; DNA: TGTGCCAGTACCCCCAGGGGAGACACTGAAGCTTTCTTT
D: TRBD1; size: .; J: TRBJ1-1; V: TRBV28; CDR3: CASSLRQGFTEAFF; DNA: TGTGCCAGCAGTCTCCGACAGGGGTTCACTGAAGCTTTCTTT
D: .; size: .; J: TRBJ2-7; V: TRBV9; CDR3: CASRPDTASYEQYF; DNA: TGTGCCAGCAGGCCCGACACCGCCTCCTACGAGCAGTACTTC
D: TRBD1; size: once; J: TRBJ1-1; V: TRBV7-9; CDR3: CASSSPGTGNTEAFF; DNA: TGTGCCAGCAGTTCCCCCGGGACAGGGAACACTGAAGCTTTCTTT
D: .; size: .; J: TRBJ2-4; V: TRBV27; CDR3: CASSGPENIQYF; DNA: TGTGCCAGCAGTGGCCCAGAAAACATTCAGTACTTC
D: .; size: .; J: TRBJ2-1; V: TRBV27; CDR3: CASNRAGAARDEQFF; DNA: TGTGCCAGCAATCGGGCGGGGGCCGCTCGGGATGAGCAGTTCTTC
D: .; size: .; J: TRBJ2-2; V: TRBV6-4; CDR3: CASSVRQNTGELFF; DNA: TGTGCCAGCAGTGTTAGACAGAACACCGGGGAGCTGTTTTTT
D: TRBD1; size: .; J: TRBJ1-1; V: TRBV15; CDR3: CATSSRQGAVTEAFF; DNA: TGTGCCACCAGCAGTCGACAGGGGGCGGTCACTGAAGCTTTCTTT
D: .; size: .; J: TRBJ2-2; V: TRBV5-1; CDR3: CASSLETTNTGELFF; DNA: TGCGCCAGCAGCTTGGAAACAACGAACACCGGGGAGCTGTTTTTT
D: .; size: .; J: TRBJ2-1; V: TRBV10-3; CDR3: CAISESVGTDSLDNEQFF; DNA: TGTGCCATCAGTGAGTCGGTTGGGACTGACAGCCTCGACAATGAGCAGTTCTTC
D: TRBD1; size: .; J: TRBJ1-2; V: TRBV5-1; CDR3: CASSLEGGGNYGYTF; DNA: TGCGCCAGCAGCTTGGAAGGAGGGGGCAACTATGGCTACACCTTC
D: TRBD1; size: .; J: TRBJ1-2; V: TRBV4-3; CDR3: CASSQGRGQGYGYTF; DNA: TGCGCCAGCAGCCAAGGAAGGGGACAGGGCTATGGCTACACCTTC
D: TRBD1; size: .; J: TRBJ2-7; V: TRBV18; CDR3: CASSPSRDRGVQYF; DNA: TGTGCCAGCTCACCGTCCCGGGACAGGGGAGTGCAGTACTTC
D: TRBD1; size: .; J: TRBJ2-2; V: TRBV7-2; CDR3: CASSLEAGQGTGGELFF; DNA: TGTGCCAGCAGCTTAGAAGCGGGACAGGGTACCGGCGGGGAGCTGTTTTTT
D: .; size: .; J: TRBJ1-5; V: TRBV5-1; CDR3: CASRPTTVGNQPQHF; DNA: TGCGCCAGCAGACCTACTACGGTCGGCAATCAGCCCCAGCATTTT
D: TRBD1; size: .; J: TRBJ1-2; V: TRBV9; CDR3: CASSPRGGQDYGYTF; DNA: TGTGCCAGCAGCCCCCGAGGGGGACAGGACTATGGCTACACCTTC
D: TRBD1; size: .; J: TRBJ1-5; V: TRBV6-4; CDR3: CASSPGQTNQPQHF; DNA: TGTGCCAGCAGCCCGGGACAGACTAATCAGCCCCAGCATTTT
D: .; size: .; J: TRBJ1-4; V: TRBV9; CDR3: CASSGQGKVTNEKLFF; DNA: TGTGCCAGCAGCGGTCAGGGTAAGGTAACTAATGAAAAACTGTTTTTT
D: .; size: few; J: TRBJ2-7; V: TRBV13; CDR3: CASSSTRDEQYF; DNA: TGTGCCAGCAGCTCCACCCGGGACGAGCAGTACTTC
D: TRBD1; size: .; J: TRBJ2-7; V: TRBV19; CDR3: CASSSPSYRGLSSEQYF; DNA: TGTGCCAGTAGTAGCCCTTCCTACAGGGGGCTGTCGAGCGAGCAGTACTTC
D: .; size: .; J: TRBJ1-6; V: TRBV12-2; CDR3: CASRLIKGAQSPLHF; DNA: TGTGCAAGTCGCTTAATCAAGGGGGCGCAATCACCCCTCCACTTT
D: TRBD1; size: .; J: TRBJ1-4; V: TRBV6-5; CDR3: CASSIQGSGEKLFF; DNA: TGTGCCAGCAGTATACAGGGGTCAGGGGAAAAACTGTTTTTT
D: TRBD1; size: .; J: TRBJ1-1; V: TRBV4-2; CDR3: CASSQESATGFGQAFF; DNA: TGTGCCAGCAGCCAAGAATCCGCGACAGGGTTTGGGCAAGCTTTCTTT
D: .; size: .; J: TRBJ2-6; V: TRBV10-3; CDR3: CAISDLANAGSGANVLTF; DNA: TGTGCCATCAGTGATTTAGCCAACGCGGGGTCTGGGGCCAACGTCCTGACTTTC
D: .; size: few; J: TRBJ1-3; V: TRBV19; CDR3: CASRRMDSSGNTIYF; DNA: TGTGCCAGTAGGCGAATGGACAGCTCTGGAAACACCATATATTTT
D: TRBD2; size: once; J: TRBJ2-1; V: TRBV9; CDR3: CASSVVSGGYNEQFF; DNA: TGTGCCAGCAGCGTAGTTAGCGGGGGGTACAATGAGCAGTTCTTC
D: .; size: .; J: TRBJ2-7; V: TRBV7-7; CDR3: CASSYGRGYEQYF; DNA: TGTGCTAGCAGCTATGGCAGAGGGTACGAGCAGTACTTC
D: TRBD1; size: once; J: TRBJ1-2; V: TRBV9; CDR3: CASSVGTDRAYGYTF; DNA: TGTGCCAGCAGCGTCGGCACCGACAGGGCCTATGGCTACACCTTC
D: TRBD1; size: .; J: TRBJ1-6; V: TRBV10-1; CDR3: CASAGDRPNSPLHF; DNA: TGCGCCAGCGCTGGGGACAGGCCTAATTCACCCCTCCACTTT
D: .; size: .; J: TRBJ1-5; V: TRBV25-1; CDR3: CASSDRVDQPQHF; DNA: TGTGCCAGCAGTGACAGGGTGGATCAGCCCCAGCATTTT
D: .; size: .; J: TRBJ2-7; V: TRBV27; CDR3: CASSFSPRRAEQYF; DNA: TGTGCCAGCAGTTTCTCCCCGAGGAGGGCCGAGCAGTACTTC
D: .; size: .; J: TRBJ1-2; V: TRBV11-2; CDR3: CASSLALAGADNYGYTF; DNA: TGTGCCAGCAGCTTAGCCCTGGCAGGCGCCGATAACTATGGCTACACCTTC